The next 29 T cell receptor beta chains were all read from a single sample in a study of tumor-infiltrating lymphocytes in primary liver carcinoma. Reverse transcription of about 500 ng total RNA with a constant-region primer produced TCR beta cDNA. Generation of the TCR beta libraries relied on three nested multiplex PCR rounds using slightly modified ARM-PCR. Both of the initial two PCR rounds ran for roughly 11 cycles and employed TRBV1-TRBV30 forward primers alongside a C-beta reverse primer. MiXCR was run by TCRdb on the multiplex PCR reads, yielding one entry per CDR3 protein. This table holds 150,000 to 200,000 distinct CDR3 sequences, 50% to 75% found once. It was unsorted whole blood that yielded blood RNA, and germline DNA was also extracted. Specimen: peripheral blood. The origin of the receptors is a man in his forties with primary liver carcinoma and hepatitis B virus infection.

Of note for this clonotype: A junction boundary mismatches the germline segment, possibly from a read error. V is TRBV29-1 and J is TRBJ2-7; 8 bases align to TRBD2. The CDR3 extends over 14 amino acids. Germline V gene data show CDR1 as SQVTM and CDR2 as ANQGSEA. CDR3 nucleotide sequence: TGCAGCGTTACACTAGCGGTAAGCTCCTACGAGCGGTACTTC. Protein sequence: CSVTLAVSSYERYF.

The gene calls are TRBV6-5 and TRBJ1-6; no reliable D call. Per germline, CDR1 MNHEY and CDR2 SVGAGI. The length of the CDR3 is 16 residues. The germline V and J ends were trimmed by 0 bases and 8 bases, with 14 bases remaining between them. CDR3 amino acids: CASSYSSPALDSPLHF. CDR3 DNA sequence: TGTGCCAGCAGTTACTCGAGCCCAGCCCTAGATTCACCCCTCCACTTT.

To note about this clonotype: A much larger clonotype is one base distant, so this may be a read error. This likely comes from a read error, as the CDR3 has no conserved phenylalanine or tryptophan at its end. The rearrangement links TRBV11-2 to TRBJ1-4; D remains unclear. Germline V gene lookup returns CDR1 SGHAT and CDR2 FQNNGV. Trimming left V 1 base short and J 8 bases short, with 14 bases between. CDR3 length equals 15 residues. The CDR3 DNA follows: TGTGCCAGCAGCTTAGTGAGGGCTCCCGGGGAAAAACTGTTTTGT. Protein: CASSLVRAPGEKLFC.

The rearrangement links TRBV29-1 to TRBJ2-3; 11 nucleotides agree with TRBD1. The germline V gene encodes CDR1 SQVTM and CDR2 ANQGSEA. There are 15 residues in the CDR3. The CDR3 DNA reads as TGCAGTTTTCCCGACTGGGACAGGGGGGCAGATACGCAGTATTTT. Translated: CSFPDWDRGADTQYF.

This clonotype was seen a single time. The V gene is TRBV10-3, the J gene TRBJ2-3; 9 nucleotides line up with TRBD1. The V and J ends lost 10 bases and 0 bases, in that order; junction bases with no gene match: 5. This CDR3 is built from 14 residues. Germline V gene sequence: CDR1 ENHRY, CDR2 SYGVKD. The CDR3 sequence is CATSGTGSTDTQYF. CDR3 DNA sequence: TGTGCCACCTCCGGGACAGGGAGCACAGATACGCAGTATTTT.

A remark on this clonotype: The junction and the germline gene differ at one end; a read error may be behind it. The rearrangement joins TRBV6-1 to TRBJ1-1; D is undetermined. CDR1 MNHNS and CDR2 SASEGT come from the germline V gene. The CDR3 runs to 13 residues. In nucleotides, the CDR3 is TGTGTCAGCAGCTACACCGTGGATACTGAAGCTTTCTTT. Its translation is CVSSYTVDTEAFF.

The chain has TRBV29-1 and TRBJ2-7; D is possibly TRBD1 or TRBD2 (5 bases each). Trimming shortened V by 0 bases and J by 2 bases, and 14 bases separated the two germline ends. CDR1 is SQVTM, CDR2 ANQGSEA, per germline. CDR3 length: 15 residues. The DNA for the CDR3 is TGCAGCGTTGAAGATTTCGGCGAGGGGACCTACGAGCAGTACTTC. The encoded protein is CSVEDFGEGTYEQYF.

Notes on this clonotype: Just one base apart from a much larger clone, this may be a read error. The conserved final phenylalanine or tryptophan is absent from the CDR3, which likely points to a read error. The chain couples TRBV7-8 to TRBJ1-5; no clear D gene. V was pared by 4 bases and J by 0 bases, with 10 bases between. CDR3 length equals 15 residues. The germline CDR1 and CDR2 sequences are SGHVS and FQNEAQ. In nucleotides, the CDR3 is TGTGCCAGCAGCTGGGAGGAATCTAGCAATCAGCCCCAGCATCTT. Protein: CASSWEESSNQPQHL.

Regarding this clonotype: Here the CDR3 omits its conserved ending phenylalanine or tryptophan, so a read error is the likely source. V is TRBV10-3 and J is TRBJ1-1, with D maybe TRBD1 (5 bases). CDR3 length equals 15 residues. V was clipped by 3 bases and J by 3 bases, with 14 bases between them. Looked up from germline, CDR1 is ENHRY and CDR2 is SYGVKD. The CDR3 DNA sequence: TGTGCCATCAGTGACCCCGGGGGGGTTGACACTGAAGCTTTCTCT. This gives the protein CAISDPGGVDTEAFS.

Details on this clonotype: The junction shows a germline mismatch at one end, possibly a read error. The chain recombines TRBV12-3 or TRBV12-4 with TRBJ1-1; D is unclear. The CDR3 sequence is 12 residues long. The CDR3 loop reads CANSSGPTEAFF. The CDR3 bases are TGTGCCAACAGTTCCGGGCCCACTGAAGCTTTCTTT.

The chain joins TRBV11-2 to TRBJ1-1; D is perhaps TRBD1 (6 bases). CDR1 and CDR2 from the germline V gene are SGHAT and FQNNGV. The CDR3 consists of 13 residues. V was shortened by 6 bases and J by 2 bases, with 10 bases between the two germline ends. The DNA for the CDR3 is TGTGCCAGCAGTTGGGGACATAACACTGAAGCTTTCTTT. Amino acid sequence: CASSWGHNTEAFF.

Details on this clonotype: Since a much larger clone is just one base distant, this may be a read error. This is likely a read error, given that the CDR3 carries no conserved phenylalanine or tryptophan at its end. The rearrangement joins TRBV11-2 to TRBJ2-7; D is possibly TRBD2 (5 bases). This CDR3 contains 13 residues. The V end was cut by 5 bases, the J end by 4 bases, with 12 bases between. Germline CDR1 reads SGHAT; CDR2 reads FQNNGV. The CDR3 here is CASSHGLNYEQYI. As DNA, the CDR3 is TGTGCCAGCAGCCACGGACTCAATTACGAGCAGTACATC.

The chain recombines TRBV11-3 with TRBJ1-3; no clear D gene. Trimming shortened V by 7 bases and J by 4 bases, and 11 bases separated the two germline ends. Per the germline V gene, CDR1 is SGHNT and CDR2 is YENEEA. CDR3 size: 13 residues. CDR3 nucleotide sequence: TGTGCCAGCAACACGGGGTCGGGAAACACCATATATTTT. Translated, it gives CASNTGSGNTIYF.

A note on this clonotype: A much larger clone lies one base from this, so it may be a read error. V gene TRBV7-8 combines with J gene TRBJ2-1; D possibly corresponds to TRBD1 (6 bases). V was pared by 5 bases and J by 10 bases, with 15 bases between. Per germline, CDR1 SGHVS and CDR2 FQNEAQ. The length of the CDR3 is 13 residues. CDR3: CASSPSRGYEQFF. CDR3 DNA: TGTGCCAGCAGCCCTTCCAGGGGCTACGAGCAGTTCTTC.

This clonotype was recorded many times. J is TRBJ1-2 and V is TRBV11-2; 10 bases are shared with TRBD1. Per the germline V gene, CDR1 is SGHAT and CDR2 is FQNNGV. The CDR3 is 14 residues long. J gave up 4 bases and V 5 bases, and 4 bases lay outside the gene matches. The CDR3 sequence is CASSAGDRGYGYTF. CDR3 DNA sequence: TGTGCCAGCAGCGCCGGGGACAGGGGCTATGGCTACACCTTC.

This rearrangement joins TRBV5-1 to TRBJ2-7, with D unclear. The V end was cut by 0 bases, the J end by 2 bases, with 9 bases between. The CDR3 sequence is 14 residues long. Germline V gene sequence: CDR1 SGHRS, CDR2 YFSETQ. The CDR3 nucleotides are TGCGCCAGCAGCTTGGATCCGGTGACCTACGAGCAGTACTTC. It yields the protein CASSLDPVTYEQYF.

This sequence joins TRBV14 and TRBJ1-1, with D unresolved. This CDR3 is 12 amino acids long. Trimming removed 2 bases from V and 7 bases from J, with 8 bases in between. Germline CDR1 is SGHDN and CDR2 is FVKESK. The CDR3 nucleotides are TGTGCCAGCAGCCAAACTACCGGTGAAGCTTTCTTT. This gives the protein CASSQTTGEAFF.

The chain carries TRBV10-3 and TRBJ2-1; 7 nucleotides match TRBD1. Looked up from germline, CDR1 is ENHRY and CDR2 is SYGVKD. The CDR3 totals 14 residues. The J segment lost 13 bases and the V segment lost 6 bases, leaving 15 bases of the junction unmatched. CDR3 region: CAIRAGQGEGEQFF. Here the CDR3 DNA reads TGTGCCATCAGAGCCGGGCAGGGGGAAGGCGAACAGTTCTTC.

About this clonotype: A much larger clone differs from this one at a single base, so this may be a read error. The chain is built from TRBV29-1 and TRBJ1-4; the D is unclear. CDR3 length: 15 amino acids. Looked up from germline, CDR1 is SQVTM and CDR2 is ANQGSEA. CDR3: CSVELGSATSEKLFF. The DNA for the CDR3 is TGCAGCGTTGAATTGGGGTCAGCAACTAGTGAAAAACTGTTTTTT.

The rearrangement joins TRBV29-1 to TRBJ2-1, with TRBD2 as a possible D gene (7 bases). The CDR3 is 15 residues long. The V gene's germline CDR1 is SQVTM and CDR2 ANQGSEA. Trimming took off 6 bases at V and 10 bases at J, with 25 bases between the two ends. The DNA of the CDR3 is TGCAGCGTAACTACCTACGGGAGAGGGGGGGGGGAGCAGTTCTTC. Translating gives CSVTTYGRGGGEQFF.

This clonotype was recorded once. Compared with germline, one end of the junction differs, possibly owing to a read error. V is TRBV29-1 and J is TRBJ2-5; maybe TRBD2 (5 bases). There are 13 residues in the CDR3. Per the germline V gene, CDR1 is SQVTM and CDR2 is ANQGSEA. The CDR3 DNA reads as TGCAGCGCCCTAGGCGACTACCAAGAGACCAAGTACTTC. Amino acid sequence: CSALGDYQETKYF.

Ten or more counts support this clonotype. The chain recombines TRBV11-1 with TRBJ2-2; 11 nucleotides align to TRBD2. Looked up from germline, CDR1 is SGHAT and CDR2 is FQDESV (reference sequence). V lost 5 bases to trimming and J lost 6 bases; unmatched junction nucleotides: 11. The CDR3 length is 17 residues. The CDR3 DNA is TGTGCCAGCAGCCGATCACTAGCGGGAGTCGGAGCCGGGGAGCTGTTTTTT. Translating it yields CASSRSLAGVGAGELFF.

The V gene is TRBV4-1, the J gene TRBJ2-7, with 11 bases fitting TRBD2. This CDR3 spans 19 amino acids. Germline V gives CDR1 MGHRA, CDR2 YSYEKL. Unmatched junction bases numbered 17, after V lost 4 bases and J lost 3 bases. CDR3 DNA: TGCGCCAGCAGCCGTAGATTGGTAGCGGGAGGGCAGTCGGGCTACGAGCAGTACTTC. Encoded protein: CASSRRLVAGGQSGYEQYF.

This chain joins TRBV29-1 and TRBJ2-2, with D possibly being TRBD1 (6 bases). Looked up from germline, CDR1 is SQVTM and CDR2 is ANQGSEA. Trimming took 7 bases from V and 0 from J, leaving 12 bases between them. The CDR3 spans 14 residues. DNA for the CDR3: TGCAGCGCTAGACAGGAGACGAACACCGGGGAGCTGTTTTTT. It is translated as CSARQETNTGELFF.

V gene TRBV5-1 combines with J gene TRBJ2-5; 7 nucleotides align to TRBD2. The CDR3 has 14 amino acids. After removal of 1 base from V and 6 bases from J, the junction contained 6 bases not matched to a gene. Germline V gene data show CDR1 as SGHRS and CDR2 as YFSETQ. CDR3 nucleotide sequence: TGCGCCAGCAGCTTGAACCTAGCGGAAAAGACCCAGTACTTC. This translates into CASSLNLAEKTQYF.

This clonotype was seen only a few times. A much larger clone differs by one base, so this may be a read error. The chain carries TRBV11-2 and TRBJ2-7; 7 nucleotides match TRBD2. Germline CDR1 SGHAT, CDR2 FQNNGV. The CDR3 covers 16 residues. V lost 5 bases to trimming and J lost 2 bases; unmatched junction nucleotides: 12. The CDR3 spells CASSQHTGGRAYEQYF. In nucleotides, the CDR3 is TGTGCCAGCAGCCAACACACTGGGGGGAGGGCCTACGAGCAGTACTTC.

The chain couples TRBV11-2 to TRBJ2-7, with no clear D. Germline values: CDR1 SGHAT, CDR2 FQNNGV. The V gene lost 3 bases and the J gene lost 3 bases, with 18 bases spanning the gap. The CDR3 has 16 residues. The CDR3 loop is CASSLTEVAGDYEQYF. For the CDR3, the DNA is TGTGCCAGCAGCTTGACCGAGGTAGCAGGAGACTACGAGCAGTACTTC.

As regards this clonotype: No DNA is shown, since the ends of the CDR3 on it are uncertain; the CDR3 is the one TCRdb lists. This chain joins TRBV12-3 or TRBV12-4 and TRBJ1-3; TRBD1 reflects the table's D call only, with no check against the DNA. The CDR3 contains 15 residues when both ends are counted. This CDR3 reads CASSTSTGFGSTIYF.

Turning to this clonotype: Germline and junction disagree at one end, which may indicate a read error. V and J are TRBV11-1 and TRBJ2-7; no firm D call. Germline V gene data show CDR1 as SGHAT and CDR2 as FQDESV (reference sequence). The CDR3 contains 15 residues. The CDR3 sequence is CASSLGSSVSYEQYF. Written as DNA, the CDR3 is TGTGCTAGCAGCTTAGGATCAAGCGTCTCCTACGAGCAGTACTTC.